This paragraph covers one TCR beta chain sequence. The treatment denotes: some 20 received Ad26.COV2.S at low or high dose, single or two shots; roughly 5 received placebo; per-sample allocation not given. Day 63 following the first vaccine or placebo injection was when the samples were taken. The data belong to a study of Ad26.COV2.S vaccination and SARS-CoV-2 variants. Profiling relied on immunoSEQ multiplex PCR, and the TCRdb table lists in-frame clones only, not all of them. The sample gives fewer than 400,000 clones, around 84% of which show up once; 1.5% to 2% is in the top ten. The CDR3 totals 14 residues. CDR1 SGHTA and CDR2 FQGNSA come from the germline V gene. V shed 7 bases and J shed 4 bases, with 17 bases lying between them.

The source is a person aged 18-65 years who received the Ad26.COV2.S COVID-19 vaccine or a placebo. The specimen comprised peripheral blood, sampled in a trial of Ad26.COV2.S vaccine versus placebo. The chain is built from TRBV7-2 and TRBJ2-7, with D tentatively TRBD1 (6 bases). In nucleotides, the CDR3 is TGTGCCAGCATCGTAAAGGGGGTCCTTTACGAGCAGTACTTC. Residues: CASIVKGVLYEQYF. The whole variable domain, filled in from reference TRBV7-2 and TRBJ2-7, reads GAGVSQSPSNKVTEKGKDVELRCDPISGHTALYWYRQSLGQGLEFLIYFQGNSAPDKSGLPSDRFSAERTGGSVSTLTIQRTQQEDSAVYLCASIVKGVLYEQYFGPGTRLTVT.